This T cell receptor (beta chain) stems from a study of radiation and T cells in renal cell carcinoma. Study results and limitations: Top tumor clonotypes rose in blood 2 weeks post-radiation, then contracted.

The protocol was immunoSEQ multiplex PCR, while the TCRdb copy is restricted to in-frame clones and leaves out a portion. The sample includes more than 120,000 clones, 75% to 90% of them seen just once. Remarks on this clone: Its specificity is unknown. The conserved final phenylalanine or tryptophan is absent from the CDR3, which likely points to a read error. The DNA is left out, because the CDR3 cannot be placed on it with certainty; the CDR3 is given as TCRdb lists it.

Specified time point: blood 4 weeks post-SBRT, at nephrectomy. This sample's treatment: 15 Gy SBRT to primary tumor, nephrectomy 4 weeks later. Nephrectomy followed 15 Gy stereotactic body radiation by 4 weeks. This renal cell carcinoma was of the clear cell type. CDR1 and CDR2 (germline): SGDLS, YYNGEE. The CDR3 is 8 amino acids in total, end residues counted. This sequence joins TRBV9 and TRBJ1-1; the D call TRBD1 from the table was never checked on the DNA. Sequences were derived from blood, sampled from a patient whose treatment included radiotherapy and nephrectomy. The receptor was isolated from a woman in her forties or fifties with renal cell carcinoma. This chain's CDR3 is CASSGQIS.